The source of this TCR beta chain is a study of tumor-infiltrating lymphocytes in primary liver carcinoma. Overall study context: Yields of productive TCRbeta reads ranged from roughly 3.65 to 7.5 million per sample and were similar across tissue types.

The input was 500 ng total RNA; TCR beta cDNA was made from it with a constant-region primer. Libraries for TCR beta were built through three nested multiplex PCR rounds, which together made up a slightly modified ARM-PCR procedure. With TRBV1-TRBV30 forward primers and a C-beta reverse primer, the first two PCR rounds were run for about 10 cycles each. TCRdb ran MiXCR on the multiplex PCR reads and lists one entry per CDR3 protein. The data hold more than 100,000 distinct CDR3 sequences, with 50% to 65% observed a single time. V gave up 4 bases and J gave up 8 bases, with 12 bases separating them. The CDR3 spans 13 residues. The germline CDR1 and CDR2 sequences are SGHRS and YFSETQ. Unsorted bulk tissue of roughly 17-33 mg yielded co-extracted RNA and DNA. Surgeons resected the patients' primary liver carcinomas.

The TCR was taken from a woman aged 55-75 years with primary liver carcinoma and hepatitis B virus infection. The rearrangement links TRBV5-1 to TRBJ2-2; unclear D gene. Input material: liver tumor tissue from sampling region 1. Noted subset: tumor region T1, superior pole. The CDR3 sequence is CASSRTALGELFF. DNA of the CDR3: TGCGCCAGCAGCCGAACCGCACTGGGGGAGCTGTTTTTT.